One and the same sample provided the 18 T cell receptor beta chains below, sequenced in a study of CXCR3-negative and CXCR3-positive naive CD8 T cells (dated by TCRdb to between 2018 and 2021). The reads were generated on a NextSeq 550. The Human TCR Profiling Kit (MiLaboratory) was used to make UMI-labeled 5' RACE TRB cDNA libraries. TCRdb reanalyzed the reads, keeping one entry per CDR3 protein sequence and omitting DNA. The table for this sample records approximately 45,000 distinct CDR3 sequences. Roughly 14% of the sample lies in the top ten. Sequencing used memory CD8+ T cells from blood. Per the publication, the cell subset or site label means: conventional CD8+ memory T cells (TMEM), sorted as controls. All receptors come from a human donor in good health. Some clones in this sample may be carry-over from other donors' samples.

The J gene is TRBJ1-1, the V gene TRBV9; TCRdb returns TRBD1, unconfirmable since there is no DNA. Germline CDR1 SGDLS, CDR2 YYNGEE. The CDR3 runs to 14 residues. The CDR3 reads CASSAGQQNTEAFF.

The chain uses TRBV11-2 and TRBJ2-3; with no DNA, the TCRdb D assignment of TRBD2 cannot be verified. The length of the CDR3 is 12 residues. The V gene's germline CDR1 is SGHAT and CDR2 FQNNGV. The CDR3 sequence: CASSVWPDTQYF. Together with reference TRBV11-2 and TRBJ2-3, the CDR3 gives the full variable domain: EAGVAQSPRYKIIEKRQSVAFWCNPISGHATLYWYQQILGQGPKLLIQFQNNGVVDDSQLPKDRFSAERLKGVDSTLKIQPAKLEDSAVYLCASSVWPDTQYFGPGTRLTVL.

The chain recombines TRBV3-1 with TRBJ2-7; TCRdb's D call, TRBD1, is unchecked because there is no DNA. CDR3 length: 14 amino acids. In germline, CDR1 is LGHDT, CDR2 YNNKEL (reference sequence). CDR3 loop: CASSQDWPGNEQYF.

The chain couples TRBV11-3 to TRBJ2-7; as DNA is missing, the TRBD1 call by TCRdb cannot be tested. CDR1 is SGHNT, CDR2 YENEEA, per germline. The CDR3 runs to 13 residues. The CDR3 reads CASSLAGRYEQYF. The full variable domain, rest sourced from reference TRBV11-3 and TRBJ2-7, is EAGVVQSPRYKIIEKKQPVAFWCNPISGHNTLYWYLQNLGQGPELLIRYENEEAVDDSQLPKDRFSAERLKGVDSTLKIQPAELGDSAVYLCASSLAGRYEQYFGPGTRLTVT.

This chain connects TRBV19 to TRBJ2-7. CDR3 length equals 15 residues. CDR1 LNHDA and CDR2 SQIVND come from the germline V gene (reference sequence). CDR3 amino acids: CASSASTTSSYEQYF.

V usage is TRBV6-2 or TRBV6-3 and J usage is TRBJ2-7; absent DNA, TCRdb's TRBD1 call cannot be checked. The CDR3 runs 13 residues. Germline V CDR1 and CDR2: MNHEY, SVGEGT. CDR3 sequence: CASFRDIPYEQYF.

V is TRBV10-2 and J is TRBJ2-5; the D call of TRBD1 rests on TCRdb alone, since no DNA is present to check it. The CDR3 has 13 amino acids. The germline gives CDR1 WSHSY, CDR2 SAAADI. The CDR3 loop reads CASRSPGVETQYF.

The chain carries TRBV25-1 and TRBJ2-7; without DNA, the TCRdb call of TRBD1 cannot be checked. Germline V gene data show CDR1 as MGHDK and CDR2 as SYGVNS. This CDR3 has 13 residues. The CDR3 reads CASSATGSYEQYF.

The V call is TRBV14, the J call TRBJ2-3; TCRdb reports TRBD1, a call that lacks DNA to check it against. The CDR3 sequence is 17 residues long. Germline V CDR1 and CDR2: SGHDN, FVKESK. CDR3 protein: CASSQDWGTPSTDTQYF.

CDR3 residues: CASGESKNTGELFF. V is TRBV7-3 and J is TRBJ2-2; the TCRdb D gene call, TRBD2, has no DNA to confirm it. There are 14 residues in the CDR3. Looked up from germline, CDR1 is SGHTA and CDR2 is FQGTGA.

V is TRBV6-5 and J is TRBJ1-1. Germline V lookup: CDR1 MNHEY, CDR2 SVGAGI. This CDR3 has 14 amino acids. The CDR3 region is CASRLQGRITEAFF.

V and J are TRBV12-3 or TRBV12-4 and TRBJ2-7; TCRdb's D call, TRBD1, is unchecked because there is no DNA. This CDR3 is built from 15 residues. The CDR3 reads CASSPGTGVPYEQYF.

This chain uses TRBV7-8 with TRBJ2-1; the TRBD1 assignment by TCRdb is unverifiable without DNA. Germline values: CDR1 SGHVS, CDR2 FQNEAQ. The CDR3 sequence is 13 residues long. The CDR3 region is CASVGGNYNEQFF.

The rearrangement links TRBV2 to TRBJ1-3. CDR3 length equals 17 residues. Germline CDR1 is SNHLY and CDR2 is FYNNEI. The CDR3: CASGDPRAHTSGNTIYF.

J is TRBJ1-5 and V is TRBV7-8; TCRdb's D call, TRBD1, is unchecked because there is no DNA. Per germline, CDR1 SGHVS and CDR2 FQNEAQ. The CDR3 is 17 residues long. The CDR3 reads CASSLTPPGQGTQPQHF.

This sequence joins TRBV6-4 and TRBJ2-2; TCRdb picks TRBD1, but there is no DNA to check that call. This CDR3 region has 15 residues. Germline V gene data show CDR1 as MRHNA and CDR2 as SNTAGT. This chain's CDR3 is CASSDAPGNTGELFF.

The V gene is TRBV7-8, the J gene TRBJ2-1; TCRdb designates TRBD2, a call that cannot be tested without DNA. Germline CDR1 reads SGHVS; CDR2 reads FQNEAQ. This CDR3 is built from 15 residues. CDR3 amino acids: CASSSWGPEGDEQFF. The full variable domain, in which reference TRBV7-8 and TRBJ2-1 provide the parts outside the CDR3, is GAGVSQSPRYKVAKRGQDVALRCDPISGHVSLFWYQQALGQGPEFLTYFQNEAQLDKSGLPSDRFFAERPEGSVSTLKIQRTQQEDSAVYLCASSSWGPEGDEQFFGPGTRLTVL.

The rearrangement uses TRBV30 and TRBJ1-5. CDR3 size: 14 residues. CDR1 is GTSNPN, CDR2 SVGIG, per germline (reference sequence). CDR3 sequence: CAWSQSISNQPQHF.